A selection of T cell receptor beta chains follows, all from one sample in a study of control samples from healthy donors and cancer patients. Data came from immunoSEQ multiplex PCR; TCRdb stores just in-frame clones and leaves some out. The sample has around 80,000 clones; over 85% are singletons. Sequencing was done on a sample of blood. The source of these receptors is a man aged 50-60 years in good health. Each CDR3 is given with its conserved first and last residue. D genes are given only for firm matches. The size field is filled for only some rows; it gives once, few, many or a size class.

CDR3nt: TGTGCCAGCAGCGGAGGGCAGGTCGGCTACTATGGCTACACCTTC
CDR3aa: CASSGGQVGYYGYTF
abundance: -
d_gene: -
j_gene: TRBJ1-2
v_gene: TRBV7-8

CDR3nt: TGTGCCTGGGAGGGAATGAACACTGAAGCTTTCTTT
CDR3aa: CAWEGMNTEAFF
abundance: once
d_gene: -
j_gene: TRBJ1-1
v_gene: TRBV30

CDR3nt: TGTGCCAGTAGGACAGGAGCTGGCTACACCTTC
CDR3aa: CASRTGAGYTF
abundance: -
d_gene: -
j_gene: TRBJ1-2
v_gene: TRBV19

CDR3nt: TGTGCCAGCAGCCAAGAGCTTAGTCTCGGGGACACTGAAGCTTTCTTT
CDR3aa: CASSQELSLGDTEAFF
abundance: -
d_gene: -
j_gene: TRBJ1-1
v_gene: TRBV3-1/TRBV3-2

CDR3nt: TGTGCCAGCAGCCAAGTAATGCGGGGGGCACTCTACAATGAGCAGTTCTTC
CDR3aa: CASSQVMRGALYNEQFF
abundance: -
d_gene: TRBD2
j_gene: TRBJ2-1
v_gene: TRBV14

CDR3nt: TGTGCCAGCAGTTACTCGGCAGGCGAAGGCTCACCCCTCCACTTT
CDR3aa: CASSYSAGEGSPLHF
abundance: once
d_gene: -
j_gene: TRBJ1-6
v_gene: TRBV6-6

CDR3nt: TGTGCCAGCAGTGAACAGCAGTACGAGCAGTACTTC
CDR3aa: CASSEQQYEQYF
abundance: -
d_gene: -
j_gene: TRBJ2-7
v_gene: TRBV2

CDR3nt: TGTGCCATCAGTGAGCGTTTACAGGGCGACTATGGCTACACCTTC
CDR3aa: CAISERLQGDYGYTF
abundance: -
d_gene: -
j_gene: TRBJ1-2
v_gene: TRBV10-3

CDR3nt: TGTGCCAGCAGCCAGGGACAGGACTACGAGCAGTACTTC
CDR3aa: CASSQGQDYEQYF
abundance: -
d_gene: TRBD1
j_gene: TRBJ2-7
v_gene: TRBV7-8

CDR3nt: TGTGCCAGCAGCTTAGGTGCCTCTGGGGCCAACGTCCTGACTTTC
CDR3aa: CASSLGASGANVLTF
abundance: -
d_gene: -
j_gene: TRBJ2-6
v_gene: TRBV11-2

CDR3nt: TGTGCCACCAGCCGGGACAGGAACACTGAAGCTTTCTTT
CDR3aa: CATSRDRNTEAFF
abundance: -
d_gene: TRBD1
j_gene: TRBJ1-1
v_gene: TRBV15

CDR3nt: TGCAGCGTTGAGAAACAGAATCAAGAGACCCAGTACTTC
CDR3aa: CSVEKQNQETQYF
abundance: once
d_gene: -
j_gene: TRBJ2-5
v_gene: TRBV29-1

CDR3nt: TGCAGCGTTGAGCAAGGAGTCAAAAACATTCAGTACTTC
CDR3aa: CSVEQGVKNIQYF
abundance: few
d_gene: -
j_gene: TRBJ2-4
v_gene: TRBV29-1

CDR3nt: TGTGCCAGCAGGAAGGGCTCTTGGGATTCACCCCTCCACTTT
CDR3aa: CASRKGSWDSPLHF
abundance: -
d_gene: -
j_gene: TRBJ1-6
v_gene: TRBV6-5

CDR3nt: TGTGCCATCAGCCAAGGCTTGAACACTGAAGCTTTCTTT
CDR3aa: CAISQGLNTEAFF
abundance: -
d_gene: -
j_gene: TRBJ1-1
v_gene: TRBV10-3

CDR3nt: TGTGCCAGCAGCCCTACGGAGGGGGGCGGCTACACCTTC
CDR3aa: CASSPTEGGGYTF
abundance: -
d_gene: -
j_gene: TRBJ1-2
v_gene: TRBV7-8

CDR3nt: TGTGCCAGCAGTTCACGACAGGGAGGCAATTCACCCCTCCACTTT
CDR3aa: CASSSRQGGNSPLHF
abundance: -
d_gene: TRBD1
j_gene: TRBJ1-6
v_gene: TRBV27

CDR3nt: TGTGCCAGCAGCCTGCGTGAGGGCGCGAATTCACCCCTCCACTTT
CDR3aa: CASSLREGANSPLHF
abundance: -
d_gene: -
j_gene: TRBJ1-6
v_gene: TRBV7-8

CDR3nt: TGCGCCAGCAGCTTAAGGCAGGGGAGGTACGAGCAGTACTTC
CDR3aa: CASSLRQGRYEQYF
abundance: -
d_gene: -
j_gene: TRBJ2-7
v_gene: TRBV5-1

CDR3nt: TGTGCCAGCAGGCCGGGACAGACTAACTATGGCTACACCTTC
CDR3aa: CASRPGQTNYGYTF
abundance: -
d_gene: TRBD1
j_gene: TRBJ1-2
v_gene: TRBV11-2

CDR3nt: TGTGCCAGCAGCTTGGGAGGACGGGACACTGAAGCTTTCTTT
CDR3aa: CASSLGGRDTEAFF
abundance: few
d_gene: -
j_gene: TRBJ1-1
v_gene: TRBV5-6

CDR3nt: TGTGCCAGCAGCTTAGTGGCCAGTTCGGGCACTGAAGCTTTCTTT
CDR3aa: CASSLVASSGTEAFF
abundance: -
d_gene: -
j_gene: TRBJ1-1
v_gene: TRBV7-8

CDR3nt: TGTGCCAGCAGCTTAGCCACAGGGGGCTTAGGTCAGCCCCAGCATTTT
CDR3aa: CASSLATGGLGQPQHF
abundance: once
d_gene: TRBD1
j_gene: TRBJ1-5
v_gene: TRBV7-8

CDR3nt: TGTGCCAGCAGCCCCGGGACAGGGGCAATGAAGTCCTATGGCTACACCTTC
CDR3aa: CASSPGTGAMKSYGYTF
abundance: -
d_gene: TRBD1
j_gene: TRBJ1-2
v_gene: TRBV2

CDR3nt: TGTGCCAGCAGCTTAAATCAGGGCCTGGGTGAAGCTTTCTTT
CDR3aa: CASSLNQGLGEAFF
abundance: -
d_gene: -
j_gene: TRBJ1-1
v_gene: TRBV7-3

CDR3nt: TGTGCCAGTAGTATCGATCCCGGGACAAATCAGCCCCAGCATTTT
CDR3aa: CASSIDPGTNQPQHF
abundance: -
d_gene: -
j_gene: TRBJ1-5
v_gene: TRBV19

CDR3nt: TGTGCCAGCAGCTTTGAGCCCCCCAGAGTTCAGTACTTC
CDR3aa: CASSFEPPRVQYF
abundance: -
d_gene: -
j_gene: TRBJ2-7
v_gene: TRBV11-3